This TCR beta chain was retrieved from a study of ipilimumab plus nivolumab after autologous stem cell transplantation. This CDR3 comprises 14 residues. CDR1 WNHNN and CDR2 SYGVQD come from the germline V gene (reference sequence). V gave up 3 bases and J gave up 5 bases, with 13 bases separating them. The assay was immunoSEQ multiplex PCR, and TCRdb's table has in-frame clones only and misses some. The sample holds a few thousand clones, about two thirds seen once. The clonotype was recovered from a male donor with multiple myeloma. Sequencing used PBMCs, obtained in a trial of ipilimumab plus nivolumab as post-transplant consolidation. The rearrangement uses TRBV10-1 and TRBJ2-5, with D possibly TRBD2 on 6 matching bases. The CDR3 nucleotides are TGCGCCAGCAGTGATGAACGGGAGTTGGAGACCCAGTACTTC. Amino acid sequence: CASSDERELETQYF.